These T cell receptor beta chains were read from a single sample in a study of shared clonotypes between healthy human individuals. Assay used: immunoSEQ multiplex PCR; TCRdb lists only in-frame clones, some missing. This table holds about 2.4 million clones, under 95% found once. Material for sequencing was naive CD4+ T cells from PBMCs. These receptors all stem from a man aged 18 to 29 in good health. Some clones in this sample may be carry-over from other donors' samples. Each CDR3 is given with its conserved first and last residue. Each record gives: V gene, clone size, D gene, J gene, CDR3 DNA, CDR3 protein. A D gene is named only where the DNA matches it firmly. Part of the rows lack a size; the others show once, few, many or a class for expanded clones.

TRBV19	-	-	TRBJ1-5	TGTGCCAGTAGTATCCGTAACAGGACTTCCCGTCAGCCCCAGCATTTT	CASSIRNRTSRQPQHF
TRBV6-1	-	-	TRBJ1-2	TGTGCCAGCAGGGTACAGGGAAACTATGGCTACACCTTC	CASRVQGNYGYTF
TRBV5-5	-	-	TRBJ2-7	TGTGCCAGCAGCTTGGAGACGACAGTGATTGTATACGAGCAGTACTTC	CASSLETTVIVYEQYF
TRBV7-9	-	-	TRBJ2-7	TGTGCCAGCAGCTTTTGGGGTAGCGCCCGGGCTTCAGACGAGCAGTACTTC	CASSFWGSARASDEQYF
TRBV27	-	TRBD1	TRBJ1-1	TGTGCCAGCAGTGAGCTGACAGGGAAGGCCACTGAAGCTTTCTTT	CASSELTGKATEAFF
TRBV15	-	TRBD1	TRBJ2-7	TGTGCCACCAGCAGGGACAGGGGGTCGTTCTACGAGCAGTACTTC	CATSRDRGSFYEQYF
TRBV7-9	-	TRBD2	TRBJ2-7	TGTGCCAGCAGCCCGGGGGGGCGCCGGGAGCAGTACTTC	CASSPGGRREQYF
TRBV18	-	-	TRBJ2-6	TGTGCCAGCTCACCAGTGACAGTCTCTGGGGCCAACGTCCTGACTTTC	CASSPVTVSGANVLTF
TRBV7-2	-	-	TRBJ2-7	TGTGCCAGCAGCTTAGTCAGGGGCGAGCAGTACTTC	CASSLVRGEQYF
TRBV18	-	-	TRBJ1-5	TGTGCCAGCTCACCACCGGGTGGGGGTGGAGGAGGCAATCAGCCCCAGCATTTT	CASSPPGGGGGGNQPQHF
TRBV13	-	-	TRBJ2-5	TGTGCCTCCGACGGGACCCAGTACTTC	CASDGTQYF
TRBV29-1	-	TRBD2	TRBJ2-1	TGCAGCGTTGCGGCTGGCGGGAGTTCCTACAATGAGCAGTTCTTC	CSVAAGGSSYNEQFF
TRBV30	-	-	TRBJ1-1	TGTGCCTGGACGGAAGAGTTGAACACTGAAGCTTTCTTT	CAWTEELNTEAFF
TRBV7-2	once	-	TRBJ1-2	TGTGCCAGCAGCTTAGGACGGAATAACTATGGCTACACCTTC	CASSLGRNNYGYTF
TRBV2	once	TRBD1	TRBJ2-7	TGTGCCAGCAGTCCGGGACAGGGATCGGGCGAGCAGTACTTC	CASSPGQGSGEQYF
TRBV15	-	-	TRBJ2-4	TGTGCCACCAGCACACCCGGACTGGGGGGTAACATTCAGTACTTC	CATSTPGLGGNIQYF
TRBV19	-	-	TRBJ1-5	TGTGCCAGTAGCCGCTTGGATCCCAGCAATCAGCCCCAGCATTTT	CASSRLDPSNQPQHF
TRBV29-1	-	-	TRBJ1-3	TGCAGCGTTGACGGGACGGGCTCTGGAAACACCATATATTTT	CSVDGTGSGNTIYF
TRBV28	-	TRBD2	TRBJ2-1	TGTGCCAGCAGTCCATCGACTAGCGTGACGCGTAATGAGCAGTTCTTC	CASSPSTSVTRNEQFF
TRBV13	once	-	TRBJ2-7	TGTGCCAGCAGCTTATATGCAGGAGGTAAAGAGCAGTACTTC	CASSLYAGGKEQYF
TRBV5-4	-	TRBD1	TRBJ1-6	TGTGCCAGCAGCGCACGACAGGGGGCTAATTCACCCCTCCACTTT	CASSARQGANSPLHF
TRBV9	-	TRBD2	TRBJ2-5	TGTGCCAGCAGCGTAGCGGCGGGAGGGGATTGGGAGACCCAGTACTTC	CASSVAAGGDWETQYF
TRBV7-2	-	-	TRBJ2-7	TGTGCCAGCAGCTTTGGAAGTGGGCTGAACTACGAGCAGTACTTC	CASSFGSGLNYEQYF
TRBV27	-	-	TRBJ2-3	TGTGCCAGCGGCCCCTTGGGGTTCACCCACACAGATACGCAGTATTTT	CASGPLGFTHTDTQYF
TRBV30	-	-	TRBJ1-5	TGTGCCTGGAGTGCCTCAGGCAATCAGCCCCAGCATTTT	CAWSASGNQPQHF
TRBV18	-	-	TRBJ2-7	TGTGCCAGCTCACCTCAGCTAACCCTCAGAGGGGGTTCCTACGAGCAGTACTTC	CASSPQLTLRGGSYEQYF
TRBV7-6	-	-	TRBJ1-1	TGTGCCAGCAGCTTATTAGGAGGGAACACTGAAGCTTTCTTT	CASSLLGGNTEAFF
TRBV4-2	-	-	TRBJ1-4	TGTGCCAGCAGCCAAGAAATGCTCGGGACTAATGAAAAACTGTTTTTT	CASSQEMLGTNEKLFF
TRBV28	-	-	TRBJ2-1	TGTGCCAGCAGTTTGGACGGGACGGGTTACAATGAGCAGTTCTTC	CASSLDGTGYNEQFF
TRBV30	-	-	TRBJ2-5	TGTGCCTGGAGTGTGGCAGGAGAGACCCAGTACTTC	CAWSVAGETQYF
TRBV27	-	-	TRBJ1-2	TGTGCCAGCAGTTTAAGGGTACAGGGTTGGAATGGCTACACCTTC	CASSLRVQGWNGYTF
TRBV28	-	TRBD1	TRBJ1-1	TGTGCCAGCAGCCAATGGACAGGGGCGAACACTGAAGCTTTCTTT	CASSQWTGANTEAFF
TRBV28	-	-	TRBJ2-7	TGTGCCAGCAGTCCGACCGGGACAGAGCAGTACTTC	CASSPTGTEQYF
TRBV29-1	-	TRBD1	TRBJ2-6	TGCAGCGTTGAAATCAGGGGGAGCTCTGGGGCCAACGTCCTGACTTTC	CSVEIRGSSGANVLTF
TRBV28	-	TRBD2	TRBJ2-7	TGTGCCAGCAGTTGGGGACTAGCCTCCTACGAGCAGTACTTC	CASSWGLASYEQYF
TRBV6-1	-	-	TRBJ1-5	TGTGCCAGCAGTGAAAGGGGCCAGGTAACGAATCAGCCCCAGCATTTT	CASSERGQVTNQPQHF
TRBV5-1	-	-	TRBJ2-3	TGCGCCAGCAGCTTGTTGACCCTCACGCCGGCGCAGTATTTT	CASSLLTLTPAQYF
TRBV7-9	-	-	TRBJ2-5	TGTGCCAGCAGCTTAGAGCGGACAGTAGAGACCCAGTACTTC	CASSLERTVETQYF
TRBV7-7	-	-	TRBJ2-2	TGTGCCAGCAGCTTCGGGAGCGGGTCCACCGGGGAGCTGTTTTTT	CASSFGSGSTGELFF
TRBV19	-	-	TRBJ2-7	TGTGCCAGTAGTCCCACAGGGAACCGACCCTCCTACGAGCAGTACTTC	CASSPTGNRPSYEQYF
TRBV27	few	-	TRBJ2-5	TGTGCCAGCAGTTGGACGGGACACCCGGAGACCCAGTACTTC	CASSWTGHPETQYF
TRBV20-1	-	-	TRBJ1-6	TGCAGTGCAACGGCGCTGCGGCCCCTCCACTTT	CSATALRPLHF
TRBV5-1	-	-	TRBJ1-2	TGCGCCAGCAGCTTGGCGGCCCCTGGGAGCTATGGCTACACCTTC	CASSLAAPGSYGYTF
TRBV18	-	-	TRBJ2-3	TGTGCCAGCTCCCACGGTTGGGGGCGCGGAGATACGCAGTATTTT	CASSHGWGRGDTQYF
TRBV18	-	TRBD1	TRBJ1-1	TGTGCCAGCTCACCCGTAGGGGGCGAGAGGGACACTGAAGCTTTCTTT	CASSPVGGERDTEAFF
TRBV5-1	-	TRBD1	TRBJ2-1	TGCGCCAGCAGCTTCCCTGGGACAGGGCAGTTAAGCTCCTACAATGAGCAGTTCTTC	CASSFPGTGQLSSYNEQFF
TRBV4-2	-	-	TRBJ2-7	TGTGCCAGTGGGCGGCTAGCGATTAGTGGCGAGCAGTACTTC	CASGRLAISGEQYF
TRBV28	-	-	TRBJ2-3	TGTGCCAGCAGTACTTACACTAGAGGGGCGAAGAATACGCAGTATTTT	CASSTYTRGAKNTQYF
TRBV29-1	-	-	TRBJ2-5	TGCAGCGTTGAAAGGACAGTCCAAGAGACCCAGTACTTC	CSVERTVQETQYF
TRBV5-5	-	-	TRBJ2-5	TGTGCCAGCAGCTTGGACAGGGAAGAGACCCAGTACTTC	CASSLDREETQYF
TRBV28	-	TRBD2	TRBJ2-1	TGTGCCAGCAGCCCACCCGGGACTAGCGGGCTCTTTGAGCAGTTCTTC	CASSPPGTSGLFEQFF
TRBV5-8	-	TRBD1	TRBJ2-2	TGTGCCAGCAGCACACCCGACAGGGGTCCGAACACCGGGGAGCTGTTTTTT	CASSTPDRGPNTGELFF
TRBV2	-	TRBD1	TRBJ2-7	TGTGCCAGCAGTTTCGGGACAGAACTTTACGAGCAGTACTTC	CASSFGTELYEQYF